This T cell receptor beta chain emerged from a study of T cell responses to AZD1222 COVID-19 vaccine. Repertoires were generated with immunoSEQ multiplex PCR, while TCRdb's copy carries only in-frame clones and drops some. The table has 45,000 to 60,000 clones, approximately 90% seen once. Germline V lookup: CDR1 SGHAT, CDR2 FQNNGV. The CDR3 runs 11 residues. V was trimmed by 3 bases and J by 1 base, leaving 0 bases between them. A remark on this clone: Its antigen is not identified.

Study findings and constraints: Samples come after the peak T cell response, not at day 14. Along spike, vaccine-associated CD4 TCRs were found throughout, with dominance at 160-218 and 743-854. Donors, mostly white British, included more females; clonal diversity was possibly underestimated.

The V call is TRBV11-2, the J call TRBJ2-5; D is unclear. This clonotype was obtained from an adult in good health. The material sequenced was peripheral blood, taken on day 0 of AZD1222 vaccination. The CDR3: CASSFQETQYF. The CDR3 region has the DNA TGTGCCAGCAGCTTCCAAGAGACCCAGTACTTC.